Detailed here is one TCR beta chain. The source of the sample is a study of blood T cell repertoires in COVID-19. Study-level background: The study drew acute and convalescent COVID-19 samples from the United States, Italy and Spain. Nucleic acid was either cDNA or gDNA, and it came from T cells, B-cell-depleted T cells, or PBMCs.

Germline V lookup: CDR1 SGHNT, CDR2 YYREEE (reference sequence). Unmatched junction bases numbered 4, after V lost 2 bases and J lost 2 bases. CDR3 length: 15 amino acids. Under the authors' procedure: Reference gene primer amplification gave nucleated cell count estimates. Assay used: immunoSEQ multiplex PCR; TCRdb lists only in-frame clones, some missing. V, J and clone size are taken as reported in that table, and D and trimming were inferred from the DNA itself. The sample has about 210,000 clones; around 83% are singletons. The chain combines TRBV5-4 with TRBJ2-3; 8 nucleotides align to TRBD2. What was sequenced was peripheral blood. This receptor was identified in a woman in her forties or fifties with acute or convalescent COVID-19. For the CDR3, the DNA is TGTGCCAGCAGCTTAGGTAGCGGGACCACAGATACGCAGTATTTT. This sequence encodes CASSLGSGTTDTQYF.